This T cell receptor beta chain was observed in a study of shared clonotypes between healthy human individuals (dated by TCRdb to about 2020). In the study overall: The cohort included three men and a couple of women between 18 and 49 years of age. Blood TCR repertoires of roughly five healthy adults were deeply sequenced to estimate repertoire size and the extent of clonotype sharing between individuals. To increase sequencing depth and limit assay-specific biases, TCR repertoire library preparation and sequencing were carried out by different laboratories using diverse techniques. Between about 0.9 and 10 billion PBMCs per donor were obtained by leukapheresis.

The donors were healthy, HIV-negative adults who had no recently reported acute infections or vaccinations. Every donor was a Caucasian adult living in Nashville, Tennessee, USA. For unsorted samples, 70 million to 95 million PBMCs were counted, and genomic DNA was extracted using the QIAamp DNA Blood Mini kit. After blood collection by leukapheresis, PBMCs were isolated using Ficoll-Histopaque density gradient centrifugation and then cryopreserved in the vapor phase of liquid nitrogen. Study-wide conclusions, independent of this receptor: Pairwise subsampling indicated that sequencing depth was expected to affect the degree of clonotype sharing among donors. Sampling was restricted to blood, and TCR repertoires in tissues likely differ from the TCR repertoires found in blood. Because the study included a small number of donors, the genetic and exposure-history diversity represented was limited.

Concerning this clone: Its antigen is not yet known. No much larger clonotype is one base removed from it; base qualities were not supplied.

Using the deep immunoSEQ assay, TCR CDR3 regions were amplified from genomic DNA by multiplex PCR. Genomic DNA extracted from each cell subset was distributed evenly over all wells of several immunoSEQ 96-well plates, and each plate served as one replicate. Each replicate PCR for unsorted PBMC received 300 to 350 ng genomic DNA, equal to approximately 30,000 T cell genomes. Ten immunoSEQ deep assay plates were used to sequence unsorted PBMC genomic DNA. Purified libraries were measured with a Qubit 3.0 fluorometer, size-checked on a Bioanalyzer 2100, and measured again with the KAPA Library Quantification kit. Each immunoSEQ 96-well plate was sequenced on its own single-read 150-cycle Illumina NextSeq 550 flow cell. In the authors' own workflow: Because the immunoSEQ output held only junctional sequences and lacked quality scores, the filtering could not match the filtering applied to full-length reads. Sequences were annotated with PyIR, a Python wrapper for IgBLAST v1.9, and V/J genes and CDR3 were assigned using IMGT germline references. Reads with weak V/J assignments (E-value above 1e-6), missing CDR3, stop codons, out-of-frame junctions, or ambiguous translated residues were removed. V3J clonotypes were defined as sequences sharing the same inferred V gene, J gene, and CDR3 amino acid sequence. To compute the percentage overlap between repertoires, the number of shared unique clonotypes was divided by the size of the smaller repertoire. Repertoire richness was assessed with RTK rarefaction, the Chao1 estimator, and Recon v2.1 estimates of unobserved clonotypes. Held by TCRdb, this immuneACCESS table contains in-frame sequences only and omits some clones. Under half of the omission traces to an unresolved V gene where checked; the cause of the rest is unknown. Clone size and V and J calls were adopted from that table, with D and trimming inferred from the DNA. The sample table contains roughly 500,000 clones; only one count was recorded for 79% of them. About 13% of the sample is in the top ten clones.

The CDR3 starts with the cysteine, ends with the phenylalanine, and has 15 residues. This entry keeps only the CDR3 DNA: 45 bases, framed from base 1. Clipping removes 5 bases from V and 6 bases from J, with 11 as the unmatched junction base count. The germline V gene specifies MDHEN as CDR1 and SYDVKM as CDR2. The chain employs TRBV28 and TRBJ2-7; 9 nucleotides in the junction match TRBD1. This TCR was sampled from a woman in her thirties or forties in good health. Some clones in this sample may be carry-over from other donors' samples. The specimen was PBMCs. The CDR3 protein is CASSNPGQGFFEQYF. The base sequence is TGTGCCAGCAGTAATCCGGGACAGGGTTTCTTCGAGCAGTACTTC.